This T cell receptor beta chain was identified in a study of CD8 T cells in Susac syndrome. A quantity of roughly 0.5 to 1 ug RNA underwent reverse transcription using random hexamers. It was immunoSEQ multiplex PCR that amplified TCR beta CDR3 across 54 Vbeta and 13 Jbeta. Each CDR3 protein gets one entry after TCRdb re-called the immunoSEQ multiplex PCR reads with MiXCR. Among tens of thousands of distinct CDR3 sequences listed, around 90% were seen once. In contrast to the negatively isolated CD8+ and CD4+ T cells, TEMRA cells were FACS-enriched. This CDR3 comprises 14 residues. The germline V gene encodes CDR1 DFQATT and CDR2 SNEGSKA (reference sequence). V was pared by 0 bases and J by 2 bases, with 0 bases of the junction left unmatched.

Sequenced material: CD8+ T cells from PBMCs. This receptor was identified in a human donor with multiple sclerosis. V and J are TRBV20-1 and TRBJ2-5; 10 bases are shared with TRBD1. The CDR3 DNA sequence: TGCAGTGCTAGAGAGGACAGGGGGCAAGAGACCCAGTACTTC. Amino acid sequence: CSAREDRGQETQYF.